Listed below are T cell receptor beta chains from one sample, sequenced in a study of human T cells and chemical hapten exposure. In TCRdb, the RACE reads were re-called with MiXCR into one record per CDR3 protein. This repertoire shows about 120,000 distinct CDR3 sequences, roughly 13% found once; its top ten account for 2.8%. The sequenced sample was whole blood, obtained in connection with sensitization to the hapten diphenylcyclopropenone (DPC). Receptors originate from a woman younger than 35 with alopecia areata. Some clones in this sample may be carry-over from other donors' samples. Both conserved end residues are part of each CDR3. D genes are given only for firm matches. Where a row states a size, it is once, few, many or the class of an expanded clone; other rows omit it.

14	-	TRBD2	TRBV7-2	TRBJ2-5	CASSLSGVEETQYF	TGTGCCAGCAGCTTAAGCGGGGTGGAAGAGACCCAGTACTTC
17	-	TRBD2	TRBV11-2	TRBJ2-2	CASSLSSGAAGTGELFF	TGTGCCAGCAGCTTATCGAGCGGGGCCGCGGGGACCGGGGAGCTGTTTTTT
9	many	-	TRBV20-1	TRBJ2-1	CSAAEVRFF	TGCAGTGCCGCGGAGGTACGGTTCTTC
13	-	TRBD2	TRBV20-1	TRBJ2-5	CSALGLAKETQYF	TGCAGTGCCCTGGGACTAGCGAAAGAGACCCAGTACTTC
14	-	-	TRBV20-1	TRBJ1-5	CSASGIIRGQPQHF	TGCAGTGCATCCGGGATAATCAGGGGTCAGCCCCAGCATTTT
13	-	-	TRBV12-3/TRBV12-4	TRBJ2-2	CASSSRVAGELFF	TGTGCCAGCAGTTCCAGGGTAGCCGGGGAGCTGTTTTTT
15	-	-	TRBV20-1	TRBJ1-6	CSAKHQGTGNSPLHF	TGCAGTGCTAAACACCAGGGGACGGGTAATTCACCCCTCCACTTT
15	-	TRBD2	TRBV4-2	TRBJ2-3	CASSQRGGPTDTQYF	TGTGCCAGCAGCCAGCGCGGGGGGCCCACAGATACGCAGTATTTT
13	-	-	TRBV10-3	TRBJ1-2	CAISDRDTYGYTF	TGTGCCATCAGTGACAGGGACACTTATGGCTACACCTTC
16	few	TRBD2	TRBV20-1	TRBJ2-1	CSATPLAGVPSGEQFF	TGCAGTGCTACCCCCTTAGCGGGGGTGCCGAGCGGGGAGCAGTTCTTC
14	many	-	TRBV15	TRBJ2-3	CATSWRVRTDTQYF	TGTGCCACCAGCTGGCGGGTCCGCACAGATACGCAGTATTTT
11	-	TRBD2	TRBV20-1	TRBJ2-1	CSAILGTSTFF	TGCAGTGCTATACTCGGGACTAGCACGTTCTTC
16	few	TRBD2	TRBV11-3	TRBJ2-1	CASSFSTGGGSNEQFF	TGTGCCAGCAGCTTCTCCACTGGCGGGGGATCCAATGAGCAGTTCTTC
15	many	TRBD2	TRBV2	TRBJ2-1	CASSANSGGQNEQFF	TGTGCCAGCAGTGCGAATAGCGGGGGTCAGAATGAGCAGTTCTTC
13	many	-	TRBV20-1	TRBJ2-2	CSASLANTGELFF	TGCAGTGCTAGTCTAGCAAACACCGGGGAGCTGTTTTTT
15	few	-	TRBV29-1	TRBJ2-3	CSVERPIRRTDTQYF	TGCAGCGTTGAACGTCCTATCAGACGCACAGATACGCAGTATTTT
16	-	-	TRBV4-3	TRBJ1-5	CASSQDRLFSNQPQHF	TGCGCCAGCAGCCAAGATAGGTTGTTTAGCAATCAGCCCCAGCATTTT
14	-	-	TRBV7-2	TRBJ1-5	CASSWDGNNQPQHF	TGTGCCAGCAGCTGGGACGGGAACAATCAGCCCCAGCATTTT
14	many	-	TRBV3-1	TRBJ2-7	CASSQDWGPYEQYF	TGTGCCAGCAGCCAAGACTGGGGACCCTACGAGCAGTACTTC
14	-	-	TRBV7-2	TRBJ2-5	CASSLPPNQETQYF	TGTGCCAGCAGCCTGCCCCCGAATCAAGAGACCCAGTACTTC
15	few	-	TRBV28	TRBJ1-6	CASSLGDDYSPPLHF	TGTGCCAGCAGTCTGGGAGATGATTACTCTCCCCCCCTCCACTTT
14	-	-	TRBV4-1	TRBJ1-5	CASSRPGYNQPQHF	TGCGCCAGCAGCCGGCCAGGCTACAATCAGCCCCAGCATTTT
15	-	TRBD1	TRBV11-2	TRBJ2-7	CASSGTGTVPYEQYF	TGTGCCAGCAGCGGCACCGGGACAGTCCCCTACGAGCAGTACTTC
15	few	-	TRBV6-2/TRBV6-3	TRBJ1-5	CASSYSQGSNQPQHF	TGTGCCAGCAGTTACTCTCAGGGTAGCAATCAGCCCCAGCATTTT
15	few	TRBD1	TRBV10-3	TRBJ1-5	CAISSGTGRNQPQHF	TGTGCCATCTCGTCCGGGACAGGGCGCAATCAGCCCCAGCATTTT
20	-	-	TRBV4-3	TRBJ2-4	CASSQEIAGQGLLAKNIQYF	TGCGCCAGCAGCCAAGAGATTGCGGGGCAGGGCTTACTAGCCAAAAACATTCAGTACTTC
14	few	-	TRBV20-1	TRBJ2-1	CSAKPGISYNEQFF	TGCAGTGCCAAGCCAGGGATATCCTACAATGAGCAGTTCTTC
13	-	-	TRBV20-1	TRBJ2-3	CSASGGRTDTQYF	TGCAGTGCTAGTGGGGGGCGGACAGATACGCAGTATTTT
15	-	TRBD1	TRBV15	TRBJ2-1	CATSGRQGSYNEQFF	TGTGCCACCAGCGGTCGACAGGGCTCCTACAATGAGCAGTTCTTC
15	few	-	TRBV4-1	TRBJ2-5	CASSQVVVTQETQYF	TGCGCCAGCAGCCAAGTCGTGGTTACCCAAGAGACCCAGTACTTC
11	few	-	TRBV29-1	TRBJ1-1	CSVLGNTEAFF	TGCAGCGTCCTGGGGAACACTGAAGCTTTCTTT
13	-	-	TRBV29-1	TRBJ1-2	CSVESEGNYGYTF	TGCAGCGTTGAGTCTGAGGGGAACTATGGCTACACCTTC
16	many	TRBD1	TRBV18	TRBJ1-5	CASSRDRGELNQPQHF	TGTGCCAGCTCACGGGACAGGGGTGAACTCAATCAGCCCCAGCATTTT
14	few	TRBD1	TRBV28	TRBJ2-7	CASRPGTGLYEQYF	TGTGCCAGCAGGCCCGGGACAGGTTTGTACGAGCAGTACTTC
16	few	-	TRBV4-2	TRBJ2-3	CASSQPDTLSTDTQYF	TGTGCCAGCAGCCAACCCGACACGCTTAGCACAGATACGCAGTATTTT
16	-	TRBD1	TRBV30	TRBJ2-3	CAWSFRGDRGTDTQYF	TGTGCCTGGAGTTTTCGGGGGGACAGGGGAACAGATACGCAGTATTTT
15	many	TRBD2	TRBV27	TRBJ2-7	CASSYKRGGQYEQYF	TGTGCCAGCAGTTACAAGCGGGGGGGACAATACGAGCAGTACTTC
15	few	-	TRBV28	TRBJ2-3	CASSSTQGSTDTQYF	TGTGCCAGCAGTTCGACACAGGGCAGCACAGATACGCAGTATTTT
14	many	-	TRBV2	TRBJ1-1	CASKWGARDTEAFF	TGTGCCAGCAAGTGGGGGGCGAGGGACACTGAAGCTTTCTTT
15	many	-	TRBV13	TRBJ1-5	CASSLGQGNDQPQHF	TGTGCCAGCAGCTTAGGACAGGGAAATGATCAGCCCCAGCATTTT
15	-	TRBD1	TRBV3-1	TRBJ2-3	CASSETGASTDTQYF	TGTGCCAGCAGCGAAACAGGGGCTAGCACAGATACGCAGTATTTT
14	few	-	TRBV6-2/TRBV6-3	TRBJ2-5	CASRRGGIQETQYF	TGTGCCAGCAGGAGGGGGGGCATCCAAGAGACCCAGTACTTC
14	-	TRBD1	TRBV20-1	TRBJ2-3	CSATGTGAPDTQYF	TGCAGTGCTACCGGGACAGGGGCCCCAGATACGCAGTATTTT
13	-	TRBD1	TRBV28	TRBJ1-2	CASSFGQVQGYTF	TGTGCCAGCAGTTTTGGACAGGTACAGGGCTACACCTTC